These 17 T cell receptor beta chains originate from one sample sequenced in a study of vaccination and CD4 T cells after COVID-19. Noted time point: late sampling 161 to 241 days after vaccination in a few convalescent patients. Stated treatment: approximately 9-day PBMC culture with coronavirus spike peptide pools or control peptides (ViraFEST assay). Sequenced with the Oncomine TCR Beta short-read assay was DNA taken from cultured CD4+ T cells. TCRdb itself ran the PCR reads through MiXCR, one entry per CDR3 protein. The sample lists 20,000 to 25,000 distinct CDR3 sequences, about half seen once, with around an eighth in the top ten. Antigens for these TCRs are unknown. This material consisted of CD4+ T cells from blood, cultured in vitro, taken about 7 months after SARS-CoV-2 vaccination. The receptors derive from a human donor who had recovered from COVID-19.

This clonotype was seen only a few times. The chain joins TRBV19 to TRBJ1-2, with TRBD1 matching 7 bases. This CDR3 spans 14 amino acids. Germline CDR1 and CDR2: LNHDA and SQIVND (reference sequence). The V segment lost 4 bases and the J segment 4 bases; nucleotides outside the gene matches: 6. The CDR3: CASSTYRGGYGYTF. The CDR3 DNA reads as TGTGCCAGTAGTACCTACAGGGGAGGCTATGGCTACACCTTC. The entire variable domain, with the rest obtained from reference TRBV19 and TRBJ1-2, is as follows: DGGITQSPKYLFRKEGQNVTLSCEQNLNHDAMYWYRQDPGQGLRLIYYSQIVNDFQKGDIAEGYSVSREKKESFPLTVTSAQKNPTAFYLCASSTYRGGYGYTFGSGTRLTVV.

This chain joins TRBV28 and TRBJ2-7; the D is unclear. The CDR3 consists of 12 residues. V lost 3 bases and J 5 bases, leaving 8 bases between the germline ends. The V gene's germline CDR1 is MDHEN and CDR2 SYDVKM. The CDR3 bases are TGTGCCAGCAGTTTCCATTCTAACGAGCAGTACTTC. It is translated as CASSFHSNEQYF.

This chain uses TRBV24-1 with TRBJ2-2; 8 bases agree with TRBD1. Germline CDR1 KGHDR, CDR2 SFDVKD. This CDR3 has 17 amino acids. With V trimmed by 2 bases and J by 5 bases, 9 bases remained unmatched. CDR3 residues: CATSDYPRTGLTGELFF. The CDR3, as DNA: TGTGCCACCAGTGATTATCCTAGGACAGGGTTGACCGGGGAGCTGTTTTTT.

The CDR3 is CASSLGRMETQYF. CDR3 coding DNA: TGTGCCAGCAGCTTAGGACGGATGGAGACCCAGTACTTC. This chain connects TRBV7-3 to TRBJ2-5; D is ambiguous. The CDR3 sequence is 13 residues long. Germline values: CDR1 SGHTA, CDR2 FQGTGA. Trimming took off 2 bases at V and 5 bases at J, with 9 bases between the two ends.

The CDR3 coding sequence is TGTGCCAGCAGCCGAGTGGGGCTAGGCGGCACTGAAGCTTTCTTT. As protein: CASSRVGLGGTEAFF. This chain joins TRBV7-6 and TRBJ1-1; the D gene is possibly TRBD1 (5 bases). CDR3 length equals 15 residues. Germline assignment: CDR1 SGHVS and CDR2 FNYEAQ. The germline V and J ends were trimmed by 5 bases and 4 bases, with 17 bases remaining between them.

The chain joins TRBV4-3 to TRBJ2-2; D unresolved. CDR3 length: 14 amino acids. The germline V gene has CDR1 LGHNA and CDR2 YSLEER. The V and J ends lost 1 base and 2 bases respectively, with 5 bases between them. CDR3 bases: TGCGCCAGCAGCCAAGTTCCTAACACCGGGGAGCTGTTTTTT. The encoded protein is CASSQVPNTGELFF.

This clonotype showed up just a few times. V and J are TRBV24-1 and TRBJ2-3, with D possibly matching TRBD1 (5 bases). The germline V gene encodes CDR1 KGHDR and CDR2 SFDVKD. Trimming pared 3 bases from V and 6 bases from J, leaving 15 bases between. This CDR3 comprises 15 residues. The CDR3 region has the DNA TGTGCCACCAGTGATCCCCTGGGCCCAGGGGATACGCAGTATTTT. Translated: CATSDPLGPGDTQYF.

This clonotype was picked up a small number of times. CDR3 loop: CAISSYNEQFF. The DNA of the CDR3 is TGTGCCATCTCGAGCTACAATGAGCAGTTCTTC. The chain joins TRBV10-3 to TRBJ2-1; D unclear. From germline, CDR1 is ENHRY and CDR2 SYGVKD. Trimming cost V 8 bases and J 3 bases, with 5 bases left between them. The CDR3 is 11 residues long.

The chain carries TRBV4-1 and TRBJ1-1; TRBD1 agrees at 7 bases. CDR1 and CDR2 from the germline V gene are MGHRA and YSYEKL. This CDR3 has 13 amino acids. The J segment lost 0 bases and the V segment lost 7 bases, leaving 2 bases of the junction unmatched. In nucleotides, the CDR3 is TGCGCCAGCACGGGACAGCTGAACACTGAAGCTTTCTTT. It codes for CASTGQLNTEAFF.

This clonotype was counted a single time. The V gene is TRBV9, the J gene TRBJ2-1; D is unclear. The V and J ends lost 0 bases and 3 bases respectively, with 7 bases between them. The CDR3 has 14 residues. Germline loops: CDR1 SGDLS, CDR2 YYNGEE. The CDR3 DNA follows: TGTGCCAGCAGCGTAGACCCTAGCTACAATGAGCAGTTCTTC. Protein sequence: CASSVDPSYNEQFF.

The CDR3, as DNA: TGTGCCAGCAGCGTAGTCGGTTGGGATGGCTACACCTTC. Translation gives CASSVVGWDGYTF. This chain uses TRBV9 with TRBJ1-2; D gene ambiguous. CDR3 length: 13 residues. Germline CDR1 SGDLS, CDR2 YYNGEE. V was pared by 0 bases and J by 6 bases, with 9 bases between.

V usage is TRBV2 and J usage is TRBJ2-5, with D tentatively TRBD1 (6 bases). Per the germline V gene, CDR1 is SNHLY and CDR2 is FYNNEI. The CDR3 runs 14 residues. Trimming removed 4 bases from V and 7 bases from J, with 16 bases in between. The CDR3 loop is CASSGQGPLGTQYF. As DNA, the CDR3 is TGTGCCAGCAGTGGCCAGGGGCCCCTCGGGACCCAGTACTTC.

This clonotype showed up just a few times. The DNA of the CDR3 is TGTGCCAGCAGCTTAGTGGGCAGGGTGACCGACAACACCTACGAGCAGTACTTC. It is translated as CASSLVGRVTDNTYEQYF. The chain carries TRBV7-8 and TRBJ2-7; possibly TRBD1 for D (5 bases). Germline values: CDR1 SGHVS, CDR2 FQNEAQ. V was shortened by 1 base and J by 2 bases, with 21 bases between the two germline ends. The CDR3 is made up of 18 amino acids.

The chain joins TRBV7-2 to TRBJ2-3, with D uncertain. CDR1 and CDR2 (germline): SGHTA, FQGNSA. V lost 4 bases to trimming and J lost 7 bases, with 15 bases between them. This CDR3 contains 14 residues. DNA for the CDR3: TGTGCCAGCAGCTCCGGCTGGGGTCAATATACGCAGTATTTT. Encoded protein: CASSSGWGQYTQYF.

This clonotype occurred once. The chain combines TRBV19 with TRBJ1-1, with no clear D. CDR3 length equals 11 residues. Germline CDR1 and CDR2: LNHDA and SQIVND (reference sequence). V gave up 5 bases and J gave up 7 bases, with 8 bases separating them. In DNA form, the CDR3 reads TGTGCCAGTAGTGCTTATGGTGAAGCTTTCTTT. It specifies CASSAYGEAFF.

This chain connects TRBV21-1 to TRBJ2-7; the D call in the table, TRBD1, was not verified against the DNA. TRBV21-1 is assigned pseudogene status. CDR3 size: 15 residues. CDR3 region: CASSIRQGSSYEQYF. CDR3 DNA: TGTGCCAGCAGCATCAGACAGGGGAGCTCCTACGAGCAGTACTTC.

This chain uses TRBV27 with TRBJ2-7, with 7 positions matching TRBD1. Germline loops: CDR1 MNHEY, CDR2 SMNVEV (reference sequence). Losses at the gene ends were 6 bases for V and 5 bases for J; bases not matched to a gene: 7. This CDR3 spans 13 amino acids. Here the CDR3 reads CASSKQGLNEQYF. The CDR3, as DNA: TGTGCCAGCAGCAAACAGGGGCTCAACGAGCAGTACTTC.